This entry concerns a single TCR beta chain. Antigen specificity is unknown. The data belong to a study of T cells expressing NK-cell markers. The CDR3 sequence is 15 residues long. The germline V gene encodes CDR1 MGHRA and CDR2 YSYEKL. What made the TCR beta cDNA was 5'RACE template switching with UMIs. TCRdb re-called the 5' RACE reads, yielding one record per CDR3 amino acid sequence without DNA. The record lists approximately 420,000 distinct CDR3 sequences, of which the ten most abundant hold around 11%. General study results and limits: Roughly 6 donors showed dominant NKG2C+ clonotypes comprising about 1.0-7.0% of their CD8+ T cells.

Sequences were obtained from blood T cells: a sorted CD56 or NKG2C T cell subset, CD4+ or CD8+ T cells, or bulk PBMC T cells (not recorded which). The sequence was collected from a woman in her forties or fifties in good health. The gene calls are TRBV4-1 and TRBJ2-5; TCRdb lists TRBD1, though no DNA is available to test this call. The CDR3 protein is CASSQMTGRRETQYF.